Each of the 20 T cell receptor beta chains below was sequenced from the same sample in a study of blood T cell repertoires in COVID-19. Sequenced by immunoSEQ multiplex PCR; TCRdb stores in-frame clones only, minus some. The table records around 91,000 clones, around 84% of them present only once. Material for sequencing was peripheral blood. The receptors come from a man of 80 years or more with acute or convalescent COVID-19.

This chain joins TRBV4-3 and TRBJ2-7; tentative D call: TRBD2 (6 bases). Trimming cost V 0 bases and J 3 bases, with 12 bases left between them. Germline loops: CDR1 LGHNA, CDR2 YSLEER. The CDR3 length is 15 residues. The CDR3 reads CASSQDPGGVYEQYF. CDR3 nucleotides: TGCGCCAGCAGCCAAGATCCTGGAGGGGTCTACGAGCAGTACTTC.

In DNA, the CDR3 is TGTGCCAGCAGCCAAGATTTCGGGACAGGTCTGGACACCTTC. This sequence encodes CASSQDFGTGLDTF. V is TRBV4-2 and J is TRBJ1-2; TRBD1 aligns across 8 bases. Per the germline V gene, CDR1 is LGHNA and CDR2 is YNFKEQ. The CDR3 totals 14 residues. The junction had 9 bases not matched to a gene; V was cut back by 0 bases and J by 12 bases.

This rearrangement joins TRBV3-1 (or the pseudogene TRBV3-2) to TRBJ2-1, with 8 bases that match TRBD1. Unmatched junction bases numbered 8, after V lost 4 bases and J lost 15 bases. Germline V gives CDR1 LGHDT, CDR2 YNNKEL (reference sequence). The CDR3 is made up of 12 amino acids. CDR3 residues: CASSLEDRVLFF. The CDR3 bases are TGTGCCAGCAGCCTTGAGGACAGGGTATTGTTCTTC.

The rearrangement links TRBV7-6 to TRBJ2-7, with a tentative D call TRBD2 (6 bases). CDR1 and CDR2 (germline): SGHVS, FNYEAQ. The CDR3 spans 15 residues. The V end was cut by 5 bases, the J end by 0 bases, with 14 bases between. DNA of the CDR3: TGTGCCAGCAGCCCAACGGACGGGAGCTCCTACGAGCAGTACTTC. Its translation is CASSPTDGSSYEQYF.

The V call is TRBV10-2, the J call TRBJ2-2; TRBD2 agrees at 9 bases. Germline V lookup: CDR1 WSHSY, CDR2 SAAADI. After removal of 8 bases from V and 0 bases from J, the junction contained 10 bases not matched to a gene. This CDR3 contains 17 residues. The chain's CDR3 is CASGETSGLTNTGELFF. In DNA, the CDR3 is TGCGCCAGCGGGGAGACTAGCGGCCTAACGAACACCGGGGAGCTGTTTTTT.

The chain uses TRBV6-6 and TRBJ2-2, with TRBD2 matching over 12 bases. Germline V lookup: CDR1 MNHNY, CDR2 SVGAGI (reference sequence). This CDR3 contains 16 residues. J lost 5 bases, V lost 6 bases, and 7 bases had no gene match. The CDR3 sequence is CASRQLAGGGTGELFF. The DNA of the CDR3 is TGTGCCAGCAGGCAACTAGCGGGAGGTGGGACCGGGGAGCTGTTTTTT.

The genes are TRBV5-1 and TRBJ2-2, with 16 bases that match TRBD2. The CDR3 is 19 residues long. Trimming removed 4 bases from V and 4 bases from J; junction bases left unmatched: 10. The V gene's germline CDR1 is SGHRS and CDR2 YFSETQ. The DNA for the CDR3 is TGCGCCAGCAGCCTGGCGGGACTAGCGGGAGGGCCGAGCACCGGGGAGCTGTTTTTT. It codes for CASSLAGLAGGPSTGELFF.

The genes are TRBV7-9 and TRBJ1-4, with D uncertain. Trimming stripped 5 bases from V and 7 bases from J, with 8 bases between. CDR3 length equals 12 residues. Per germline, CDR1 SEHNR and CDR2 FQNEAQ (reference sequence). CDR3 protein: CASSPLGEKLFF. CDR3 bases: TGTGCCAGCAGCCCCCTCGGTGAAAAACTGTTTTTT.

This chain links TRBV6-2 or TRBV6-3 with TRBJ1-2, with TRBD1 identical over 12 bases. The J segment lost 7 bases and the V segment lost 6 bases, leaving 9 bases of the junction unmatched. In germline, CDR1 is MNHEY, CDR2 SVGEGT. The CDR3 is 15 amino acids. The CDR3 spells CASSLSGTGGFGYTF. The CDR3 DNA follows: TGTGCCAGCAGCCTATCCGGGACAGGGGGCTTTGGCTACACCTTC.

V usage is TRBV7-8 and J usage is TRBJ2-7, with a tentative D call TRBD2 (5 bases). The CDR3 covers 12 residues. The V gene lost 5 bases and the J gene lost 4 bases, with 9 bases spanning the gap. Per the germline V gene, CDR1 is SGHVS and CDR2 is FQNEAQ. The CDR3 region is CASSLTSYEQYF. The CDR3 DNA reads TGTGCCAGCAGCCTAACTAGTTACGAGCAGTACTTC.

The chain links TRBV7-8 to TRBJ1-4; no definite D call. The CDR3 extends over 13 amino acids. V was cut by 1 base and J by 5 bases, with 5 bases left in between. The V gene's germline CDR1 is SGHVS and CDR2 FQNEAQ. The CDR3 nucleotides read TGTGCCAGCAGCTTAGGGGCGAATGAAAAACTGTTTTTT. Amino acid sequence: CASSLGANEKLFF.

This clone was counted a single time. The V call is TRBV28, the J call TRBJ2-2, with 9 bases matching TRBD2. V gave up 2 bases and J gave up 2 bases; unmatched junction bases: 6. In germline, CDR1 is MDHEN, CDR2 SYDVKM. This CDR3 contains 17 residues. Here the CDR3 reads CASSLTGGRVNTGELFF. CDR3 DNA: TGTGCCAGCAGTTTAACGGGCGGGAGGGTTAACACCGGGGAGCTGTTTTTT. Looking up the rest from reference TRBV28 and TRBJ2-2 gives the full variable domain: DVKVTQSSRYLVKRTGEKVFLECVQDMDHENMFWYRQDPGLGLRLIYFSYDVKMKEKGDIPEGYSVSREKKERFSLILESASTNQTSMYLCASSLTGGRVNTGELFFGEGSRLTVL.

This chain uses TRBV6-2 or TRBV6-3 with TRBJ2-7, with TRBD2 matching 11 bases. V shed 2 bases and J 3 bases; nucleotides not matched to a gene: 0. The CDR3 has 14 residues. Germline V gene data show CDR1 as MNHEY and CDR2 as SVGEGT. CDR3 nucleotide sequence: TGTGCCAGCAGTTACCTAGCGGGAGGCTACGAGCAGTACTTC. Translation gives CASSYLAGGYEQYF.

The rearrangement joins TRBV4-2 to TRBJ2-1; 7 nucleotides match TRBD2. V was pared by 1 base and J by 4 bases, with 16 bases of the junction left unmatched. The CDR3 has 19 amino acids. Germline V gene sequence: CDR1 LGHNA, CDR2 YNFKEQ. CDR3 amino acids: CASSQGGGGSENVYNEQFF. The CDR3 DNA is TGTGCCAGCAGCCAAGGGGGGGGAGGTTCAGAGAACGTTTACAATGAGCAGTTCTTC.

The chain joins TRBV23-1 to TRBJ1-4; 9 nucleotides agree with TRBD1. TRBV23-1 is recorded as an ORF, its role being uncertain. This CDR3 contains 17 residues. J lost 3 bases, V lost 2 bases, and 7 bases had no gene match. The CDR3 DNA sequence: TGCGCCAGCAGTCAAGACCACAGGGGGCTATCTAATGAAAAACTGTTTTTT. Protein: CASSQDHRGLSNEKLFF.

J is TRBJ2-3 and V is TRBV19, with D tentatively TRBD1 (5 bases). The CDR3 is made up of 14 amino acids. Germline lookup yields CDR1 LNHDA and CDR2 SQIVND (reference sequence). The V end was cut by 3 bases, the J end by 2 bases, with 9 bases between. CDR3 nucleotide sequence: TGTGCCAGTAGTATTAGGGGTACCACAGATACGCAGTATTTT. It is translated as CASSIRGTTDTQYF.

CDR3 amino acids: CAWSVRDRGLDEQYF. Here the CDR3 DNA reads TGTGCCTGGAGTGTACGGGACAGGGGGCTCGACGAGCAGTACTTC. The V gene is TRBV30, the J gene TRBJ2-7; TRBD1 agrees at 12 bases. The J segment lost 5 bases and the V segment lost 0 bases, leaving 5 bases of the junction unmatched. The CDR3 loop spans 15 amino acids. The germline V gene encodes CDR1 GTSNPN and CDR2 SVGIG (reference sequence).

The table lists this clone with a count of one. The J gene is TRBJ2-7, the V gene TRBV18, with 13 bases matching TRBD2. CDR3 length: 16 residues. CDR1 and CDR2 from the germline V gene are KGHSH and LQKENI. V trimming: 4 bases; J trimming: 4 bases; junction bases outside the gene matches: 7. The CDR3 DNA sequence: TGTGCCAGCTCACGAGGACTAGCGGGAGAGGGGTACGAGCAGTACTTC. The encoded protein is CASSRGLAGEGYEQYF.

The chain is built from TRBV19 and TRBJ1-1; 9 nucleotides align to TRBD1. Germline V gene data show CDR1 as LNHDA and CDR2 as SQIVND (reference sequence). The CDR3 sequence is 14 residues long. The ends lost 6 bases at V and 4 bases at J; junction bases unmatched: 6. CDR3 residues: CASRHVDRGTEAFF. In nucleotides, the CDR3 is TGTGCCAGTAGGCACGTGGACAGGGGCACTGAAGCTTTCTTT.

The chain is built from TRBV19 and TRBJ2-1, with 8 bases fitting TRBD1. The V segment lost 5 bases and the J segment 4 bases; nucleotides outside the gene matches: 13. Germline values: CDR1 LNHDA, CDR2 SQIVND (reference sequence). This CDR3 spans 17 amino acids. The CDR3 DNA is TGTGCCAGTAGTGACCTTCGCAGGGGGCGGTCTTACAATGAGCAGTTCTTC. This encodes CASSDLRRGRSYNEQFF.